The present TCR beta chain was sequenced within a study of T cell repertoires in cytomegalovirus infection. Study details: Public TCR beta signatures were indicative of both CMV infection and a matching HLA type. Overall study results and limits: The cumulative frequency of public TCR beta families distinguished individuals who carried CMV together with the relevant HLA. It was HLA-C-restricted CMV-specific TCR beta clonotypes that dominated the response ex vivo.

Trimming left V 5 bases short and J 3 bases short, with 14 bases between. Germline V gene data show CDR1 as MNHNS and CDR2 as SASEGT. The CDR3 is 15 amino acids. TCRdb ran MiXCR on the reads and lists one entry per CDR3 protein. The sample lists some 46,000 distinct CDR3 sequences, about 19% occurring once. This clonotype has at least ten counts. Its antigen remains unknown. Sample: CD8+ T cells from cultured PBMCs, taken from culture after CMV antigen stimulation. The chain couples TRBV6-1 to TRBJ2-1; weak D call: TRBD1 (6 bases). This TCR derives from a human donor in good health (CMV status not recorded). Some clones in this sample may be carry-over from other donors' samples. The chain's CDR3 is CASSPLAQGYNEQFF. The CDR3 DNA reads TGTGCCAGCAGTCCCCTGGCACAGGGCTACAATGAGCAGTTCTTC.